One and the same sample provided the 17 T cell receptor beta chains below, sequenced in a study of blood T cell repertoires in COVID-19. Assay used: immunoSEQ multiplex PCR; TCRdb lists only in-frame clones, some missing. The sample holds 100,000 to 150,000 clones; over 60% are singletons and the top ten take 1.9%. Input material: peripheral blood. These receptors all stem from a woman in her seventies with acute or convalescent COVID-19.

CDR3 loop: CASSVQGGAMGETQYF. The CDR3 bases are TGTGCCAGCAGCGTACAAGGCGGGGCAATGGGAGAGACCCAGTACTTC. The chain uses TRBV9 and TRBJ2-5; D is possibly TRBD2 (6 bases). The CDR3 has 16 residues. Germline V gives CDR1 SGDLS, CDR2 YYNGEE. With 1 base removed from V and 4 bases from J, the gap between germline ends came to 17 bases.

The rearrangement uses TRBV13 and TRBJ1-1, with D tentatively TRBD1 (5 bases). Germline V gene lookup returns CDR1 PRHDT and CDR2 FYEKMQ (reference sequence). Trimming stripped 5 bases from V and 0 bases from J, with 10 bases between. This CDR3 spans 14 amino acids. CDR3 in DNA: TGTGCCAGCAGCCGGCGGGGGTTGAACACTGAAGCTTTCTTT. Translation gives CASSRRGLNTEAFF.

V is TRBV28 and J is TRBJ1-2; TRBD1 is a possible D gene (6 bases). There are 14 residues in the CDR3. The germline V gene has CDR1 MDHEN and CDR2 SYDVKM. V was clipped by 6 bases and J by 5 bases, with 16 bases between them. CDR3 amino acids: CASSSSGRGYGYTF. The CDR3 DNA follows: TGTGCCAGCAGCTCGTCTGGGAGGGGGTATGGCTACACCTTC.

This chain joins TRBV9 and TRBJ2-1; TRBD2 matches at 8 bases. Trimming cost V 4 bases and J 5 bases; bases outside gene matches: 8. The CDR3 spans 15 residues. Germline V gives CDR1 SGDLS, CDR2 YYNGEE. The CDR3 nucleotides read TGTGCCAGCAGCTCCCTGGGGCGGGGGGACAATGAGCAGTTCTTC. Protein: CASSSLGRGDNEQFF.

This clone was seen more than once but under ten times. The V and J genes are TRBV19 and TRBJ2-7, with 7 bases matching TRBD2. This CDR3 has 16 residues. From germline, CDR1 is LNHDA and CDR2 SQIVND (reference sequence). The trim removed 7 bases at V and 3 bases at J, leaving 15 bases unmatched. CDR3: CASTPSHAGVGYEQYF. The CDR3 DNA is TGTGCCAGTACCCCTTCCCACGCGGGGGTCGGCTACGAGCAGTACTTC.

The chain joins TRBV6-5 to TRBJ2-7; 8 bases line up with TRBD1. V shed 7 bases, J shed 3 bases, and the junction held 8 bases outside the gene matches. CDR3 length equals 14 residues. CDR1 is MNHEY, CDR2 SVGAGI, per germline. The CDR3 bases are TGTGCCAGCAACGGACAGGGAGACATCTACGAGCAGTACTTC. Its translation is CASNGQGDIYEQYF.

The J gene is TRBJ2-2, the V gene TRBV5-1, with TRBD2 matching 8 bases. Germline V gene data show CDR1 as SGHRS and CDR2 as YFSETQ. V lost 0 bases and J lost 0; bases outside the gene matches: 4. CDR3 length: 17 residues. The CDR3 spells CASSLGSGGANTGELFF. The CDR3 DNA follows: TGCGCCAGCAGCTTGGGGAGCGGGGGCGCGAACACCGGGGAGCTGTTTTTT.

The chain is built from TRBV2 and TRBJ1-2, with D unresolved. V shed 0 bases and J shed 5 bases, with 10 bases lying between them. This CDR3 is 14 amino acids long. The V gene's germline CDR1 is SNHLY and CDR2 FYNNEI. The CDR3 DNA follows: TGTGCCAGCAGTGAAGCCAGACTTGGGTATGGCTACACCTTC. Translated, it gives CASSEARLGYGYTF.

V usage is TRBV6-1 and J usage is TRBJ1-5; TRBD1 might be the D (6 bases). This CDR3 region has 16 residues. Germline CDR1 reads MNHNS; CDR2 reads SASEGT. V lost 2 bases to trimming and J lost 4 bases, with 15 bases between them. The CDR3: CASSESRWQGNQPQHF. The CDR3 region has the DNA TGTGCCAGCAGTGAATCCCGGTGGCAGGGGAATCAGCCCCAGCATTTT.

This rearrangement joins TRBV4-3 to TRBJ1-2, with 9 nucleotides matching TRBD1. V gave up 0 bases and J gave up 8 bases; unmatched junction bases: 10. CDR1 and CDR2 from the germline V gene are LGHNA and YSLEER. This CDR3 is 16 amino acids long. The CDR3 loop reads CASSQESQGTGIGYTF. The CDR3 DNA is TGCGCCAGCAGCCAAGAGTCTCAGGGGACAGGGATAGGCTACACCTTC.

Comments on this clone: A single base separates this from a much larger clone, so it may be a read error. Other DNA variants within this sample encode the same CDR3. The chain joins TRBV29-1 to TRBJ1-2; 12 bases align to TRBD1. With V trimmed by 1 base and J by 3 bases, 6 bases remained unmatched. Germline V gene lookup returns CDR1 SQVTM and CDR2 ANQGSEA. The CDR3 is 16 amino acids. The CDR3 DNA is TGCAGCGTTGAAGGCGGGGGGACAGGGGGCGACTATGGCTACACCTTC. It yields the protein CSVEGGGTGGDYGYTF.

The CDR3 spells CASSLRRAAASTDTQYF. In nucleotides, the CDR3 is TGTGCCAGCAGTTTAAGGAGAGCGGCTGCGAGCACAGATACGCAGTATTTT. The chain uses TRBV28 and TRBJ2-3; the D gene is possibly TRBD2 (5 bases). Deletions cut 2 bases from V and 0 bases from J, with 15 bases between. The CDR3 extends over 17 amino acids. Germline assignment: CDR1 MDHEN and CDR2 SYDVKM.

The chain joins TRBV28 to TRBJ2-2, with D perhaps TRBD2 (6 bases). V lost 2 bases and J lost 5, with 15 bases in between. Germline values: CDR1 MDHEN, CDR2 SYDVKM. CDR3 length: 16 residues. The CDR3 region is CASSLMPGVGTGELFF. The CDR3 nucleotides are TGTGCCAGCAGTTTAATGCCGGGAGTGGGGACCGGGGAGCTGTTTTTT.

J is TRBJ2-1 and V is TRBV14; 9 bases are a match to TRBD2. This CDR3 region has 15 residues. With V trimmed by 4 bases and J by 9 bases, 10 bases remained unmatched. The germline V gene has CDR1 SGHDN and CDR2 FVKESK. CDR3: CASSPPGTSFGEQFF. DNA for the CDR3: TGTGCCAGCAGCCCCCCCGGGACTAGCTTCGGTGAGCAGTTCTTC.

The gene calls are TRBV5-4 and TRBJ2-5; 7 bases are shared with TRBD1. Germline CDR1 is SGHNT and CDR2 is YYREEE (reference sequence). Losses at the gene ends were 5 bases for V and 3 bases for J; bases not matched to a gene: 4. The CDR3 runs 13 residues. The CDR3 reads CASREGTEETQYF. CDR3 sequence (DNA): TGTGCCAGCAGGGAAGGGACAGAAGAGACCCAGTACTTC. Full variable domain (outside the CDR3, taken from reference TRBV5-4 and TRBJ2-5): ETGVTQSPTHLIKTRGQQVTLRCSSQSGHNTVSWYQQALGQGPQFIFQYYREEENGRGNFPPRFSGLQFPNYSSELNVNALELDDSALYLCASREGTEETQYFGPGTRLLVL.

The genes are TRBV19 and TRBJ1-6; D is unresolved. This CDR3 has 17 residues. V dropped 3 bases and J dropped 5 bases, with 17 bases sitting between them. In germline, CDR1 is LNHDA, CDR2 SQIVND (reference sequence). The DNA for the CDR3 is TGTGCCAGTAGTATTAATGGAGGCCAGCTCAATAATTCACCCCTCCACTTT. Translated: CASSINGGQLNNSPLHF.

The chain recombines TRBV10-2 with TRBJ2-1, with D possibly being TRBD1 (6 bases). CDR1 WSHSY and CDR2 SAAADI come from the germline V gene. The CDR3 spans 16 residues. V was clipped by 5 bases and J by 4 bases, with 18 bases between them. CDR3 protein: CASSPFTGNLYNEQFF. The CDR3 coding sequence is TGCGCCAGCAGTCCCTTTACAGGGAACCTGTACAATGAGCAGTTCTTC.